These 11 T cell receptor beta chains originate from one sample sequenced in a study of graft-versus-host responses after intestinal transplantation (dated by TCRdb to the early 2020s). Library preparation used the immunoSEQ multiplex PCR assay. TCRdb carries this immuneACCESS record with in-frame sequences only. Its versions omit some clonotypes, under half of them owing to an unresolved V gene in the studies checked, with the rest unexplained. The sample contains approximately 74,000 clones, around 92% of them found a single time. The ten most abundant clones make up over 0.55% of the sample. The source was PBMCs, collected 98 days after intestinal transplantation. The source of these receptors is a human patient who received an intestinal transplant, so some T cells may come from the graft donor.

The gene calls are TRBV11-3 and TRBJ2-1; 8 nucleotides match TRBD2. J gave up 8 bases and V 5 bases, and 11 bases lay outside the gene matches. Germline V gene lookup returns CDR1 SGHNT and CDR2 YENEEA. This CDR3 region has 15 residues. In DNA form, the CDR3 reads TGTGCCAGCAGCGCGAGCGGGAGTTTGGTGGATGAGCAGTTCTTC. Protein product: CASSASGSLVDEQFF.

The rearrangement links TRBV9 to TRBJ2-5; 12 bases are a match to TRBD2. V trimming: 3 bases; J trimming: 5 bases; junction bases outside the gene matches: 11. This CDR3 has 17 residues. Germline V gives CDR1 SGDLS, CDR2 YYNGEE. The chain's CDR3 is CASSESTSGRTVETQYF. The CDR3 DNA reads TGTGCCAGCAGCGAAAGCACTAGCGGGAGGACAGTGGAGACCCAGTACTTC.

This clone was detected once. The gene calls are TRBV7-9 and TRBJ2-7, with TRBD1 identical over 8 bases. The CDR3 extends over 14 amino acids. CDR1 and CDR2 from the germline V gene are SEHNR and FQNEAQ (reference sequence). J gave up 2 bases and V 3 bases, and 3 bases lay outside the gene matches. CDR3 sequence: CASSFTTGAYEQYF. In DNA, the CDR3 is TGTGCCAGCAGCTTTACGACAGGGGCCTACGAGCAGTACTTC.

This clone was counted once. This chain joins TRBV19 and TRBJ1-5, with a tentative D call TRBD1 (6 bases). This CDR3 is built from 16 residues. V dropped 0 bases and J dropped 1 base, with 10 bases sitting between them. Germline V lookup: CDR1 LNHDA, CDR2 SQIVND (reference sequence). The CDR3 protein is CASSIDRGGSNQPQHF. CDR3 in DNA: TGTGCCAGTAGTATAGACAGGGGAGGGAGCAATCAGCCCCAGCATTTT.

In DNA form, the CDR3 reads TGTGCCAGCAGCAACTTAGCGGATACGCAGTATTTT. It yields the protein CASSNLADTQYF. The V gene is TRBV14, the J gene TRBJ2-3, with D perhaps TRBD2 (5 bases). This CDR3 spans 12 amino acids. The germline CDR1 and CDR2 sequences are SGHDN and FVKESK. V was shortened by 5 bases and J by 6 bases, with 9 bases between the two germline ends.

The chain links TRBV5-1 to TRBJ2-1, with no clear D. The CDR3 contains 17 residues. Germline CDR1 is SGHRS and CDR2 is YFSETQ. V lost 2 bases and J lost 3, with 18 bases in between. The CDR3 protein is CASSLNILENGYNEQFF. In DNA, the CDR3 is TGCGCCAGCAGCTTAAATATTCTAGAAAACGGCTACAATGAGCAGTTCTTC. Full variable domain (rest looked up from reference TRBV5-1 and TRBJ2-1): KAGVTQTPRYLIKTRGQQVTLSCSPISGHRSVSWYQQTPGQGLQFLFEYFSETQRNKGNFPGRFSGRQFSNSRSEMNVSTLELGDSALYLCASSLNILENGYNEQFFGPGTRLTVL.

This clone showed up just once. V usage is TRBV15 and J usage is TRBJ2-1; a weak D match, TRBD1 (6 bases). CDR1 is LNHNV, CDR2 YYDKDF, per germline (reference sequence). The CDR3 runs to 16 residues. V was shortened by 6 bases and J by 11 bases, with 26 bases between the two germline ends. This chain's CDR3 is CATSRDRDTTMDKQFF. CDR3 in DNA: TGTGCCACCAGTAGGGACCGGGACACTACGATGGATAAGCAGTTCTTC.

This chain links TRBV15 with TRBJ2-1, with D possibly being TRBD1 or TRBD2 (6 bases each). The V gene's germline CDR1 is LNHNV and CDR2 YYDKDF (reference sequence). This CDR3 contains 18 residues. Trimming shortened V by 1 base and J by 1 base, and 17 bases separated the two germline ends. This CDR3 is CATSRAREGGSSYNEQFF. The CDR3 DNA reads TGTGCCACCAGCAGAGCCAGGGAAGGGGGGAGTTCCTACAATGAGCAGTTCTTC.

The chain links TRBV28 to TRBJ2-7; 9 bases map to TRBD1. J was trimmed by 6 bases and V by 8 bases; bases with no gene match: 14. There are 15 residues in the CDR3. The germline gives CDR1 MDHEN, CDR2 SYDVKM. In DNA, the CDR3 is TGTGCCAGCCGTCTGTCGGGACAGGGCTCAGGCGAGCAGTACTTC. Amino acids: CASRLSGQGSGEQYF.

This chain connects TRBV28 to TRBJ2-5; D possibly corresponds to TRBD1 (6 bases). Trimming left V 7 bases short and J 5 bases short, with 14 bases between. Per the germline V gene, CDR1 is MDHEN and CDR2 is SYDVKM. The CDR3 extends over 13 amino acids. The CDR3 DNA reads TGTGCCAGCACGTGGGGACAAGCGGAGACCCAGTACTTC. Its translation: CASTWGQAETQYF.

This chain uses TRBV4-3 with TRBJ2-7; 8 positions match TRBD1. Germline V gene data show CDR1 as LGHNA and CDR2 as YSLEER. Losses at the gene ends were 1 base for V and 5 bases for J; bases not matched to a gene: 7. The CDR3 spans 15 residues. Here the CDR3 reads CASSQVTGVNNEQYF. CDR3 DNA sequence: TGCGCCAGCAGCCAAGTGACAGGGGTTAACAACGAGCAGTACTTC.